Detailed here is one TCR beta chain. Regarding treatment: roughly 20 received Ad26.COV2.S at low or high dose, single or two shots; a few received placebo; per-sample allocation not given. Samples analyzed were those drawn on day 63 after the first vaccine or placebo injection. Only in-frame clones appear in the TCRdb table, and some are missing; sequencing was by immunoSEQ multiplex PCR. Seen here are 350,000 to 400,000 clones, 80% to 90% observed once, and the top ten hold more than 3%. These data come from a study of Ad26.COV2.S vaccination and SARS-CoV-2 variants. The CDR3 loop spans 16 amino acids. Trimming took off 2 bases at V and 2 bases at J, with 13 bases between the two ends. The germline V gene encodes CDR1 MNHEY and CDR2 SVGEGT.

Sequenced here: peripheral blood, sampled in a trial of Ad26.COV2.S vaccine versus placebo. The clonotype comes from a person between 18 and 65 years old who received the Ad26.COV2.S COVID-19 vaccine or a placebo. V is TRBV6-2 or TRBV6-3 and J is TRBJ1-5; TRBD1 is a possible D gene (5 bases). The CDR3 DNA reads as TGTGCCAGCAGTTACCTGACAGCTGTAGGCAATCAGCCCCAGCATTTT. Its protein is CASSYLTAVGNQPQHF.